What follows describes a single T cell receptor beta chain. Being one base from a much bigger clone, this may be a read error. This entry belongs to a study of glioma-infiltrating T cells. Using RNA template, CDR3s of TCR alpha and beta were amplified with iRepertoire arm-PCR. One entry per CDR3 protein results from TCRdb running MiXCR on the multiplex PCR reads. The sample has 160,000 or so distinct CDR3 sequences, roughly 45% seen once. The CDR3 runs 13 residues. V lost 3 bases and J lost 2, with 7 bases in between. Germline CDR1 and CDR2: ENHRY and SYGVKD. The sequence was obtained from a human donor with low-grade glioma or glioblastoma, undergoing nonglioma brain surgery, or in good health (not recorded which). Specimen: glioma tissue, nonneoplastic brain tissue, or PBMCs (not recorded which). This chain connects TRBV10-3 to TRBJ2-5; D not resolved. This chain's CDR3 is CAISEIQQETQYF. CDR3 DNA: TGTGCCATCAGTGAAATACAGCAAGAGACCCAGTACTTC.